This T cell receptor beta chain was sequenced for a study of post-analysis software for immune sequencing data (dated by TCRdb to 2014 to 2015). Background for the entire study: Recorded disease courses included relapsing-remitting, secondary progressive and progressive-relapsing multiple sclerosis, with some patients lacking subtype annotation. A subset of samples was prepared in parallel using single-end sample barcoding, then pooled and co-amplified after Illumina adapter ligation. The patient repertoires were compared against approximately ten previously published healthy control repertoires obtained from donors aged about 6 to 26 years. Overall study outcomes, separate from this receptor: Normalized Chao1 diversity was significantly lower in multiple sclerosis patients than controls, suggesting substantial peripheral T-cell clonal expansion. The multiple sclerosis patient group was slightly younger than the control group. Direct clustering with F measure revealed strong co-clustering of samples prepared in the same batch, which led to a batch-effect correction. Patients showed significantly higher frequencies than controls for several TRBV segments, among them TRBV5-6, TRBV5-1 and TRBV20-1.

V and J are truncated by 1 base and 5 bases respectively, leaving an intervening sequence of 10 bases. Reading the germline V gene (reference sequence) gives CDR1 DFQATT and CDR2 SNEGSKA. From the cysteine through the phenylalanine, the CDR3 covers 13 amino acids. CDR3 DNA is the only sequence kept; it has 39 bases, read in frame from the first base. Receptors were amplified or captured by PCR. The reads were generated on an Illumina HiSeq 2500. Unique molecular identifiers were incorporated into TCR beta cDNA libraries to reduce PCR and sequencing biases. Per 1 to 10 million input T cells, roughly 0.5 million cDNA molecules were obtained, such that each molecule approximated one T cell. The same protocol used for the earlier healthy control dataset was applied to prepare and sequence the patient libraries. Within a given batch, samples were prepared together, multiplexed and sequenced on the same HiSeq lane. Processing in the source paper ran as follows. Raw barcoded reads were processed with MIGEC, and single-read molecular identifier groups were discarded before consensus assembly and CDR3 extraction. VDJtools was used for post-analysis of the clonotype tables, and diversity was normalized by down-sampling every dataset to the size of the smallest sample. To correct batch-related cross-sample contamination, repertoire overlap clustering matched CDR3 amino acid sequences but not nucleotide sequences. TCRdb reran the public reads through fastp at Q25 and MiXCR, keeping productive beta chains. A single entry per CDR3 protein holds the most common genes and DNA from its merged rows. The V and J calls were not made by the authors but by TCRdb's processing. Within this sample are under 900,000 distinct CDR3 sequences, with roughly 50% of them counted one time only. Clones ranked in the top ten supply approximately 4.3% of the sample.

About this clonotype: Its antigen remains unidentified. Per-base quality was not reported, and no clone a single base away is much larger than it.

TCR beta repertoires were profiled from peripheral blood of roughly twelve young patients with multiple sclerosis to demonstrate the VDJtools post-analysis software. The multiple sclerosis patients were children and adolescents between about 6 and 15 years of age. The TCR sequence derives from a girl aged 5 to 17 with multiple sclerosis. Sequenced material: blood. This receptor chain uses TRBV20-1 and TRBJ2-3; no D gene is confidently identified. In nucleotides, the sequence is TGCAGTGCTAGAGGCTCTCCGGTAGATACGCAGTATTTT. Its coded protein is CSARGSPVDTQYF.